These 30 T cell receptor beta chains were sequenced from one sample in a study of CD8+ T cells in alopecia areata. Reverse transcription of extracted RNA yielded cDNA, which provided the sequencing template. Assay: immunoSEQ multiplex PCR; the TCRdb copy retains only in-frame clones and omits some. The sample has approximately 180,000 clones; over 50% are singletons. Sample: CD4+ T cells sorted from blood, taken at week 0. These receptors all come from a human donor with alopecia areata.

This clone came up a few times. V gene TRBV5-6 combines with J gene TRBJ1-5; D may be TRBD1 (5 bases). Germline V gene lookup returns CDR1 SGHDT and CDR2 YYEEEE. The V end lost 1 base, the J end lost 7 bases, and 12 bases lay between the germline ends. The CDR3 runs to 14 residues. CDR3 sequence reads: CASSLYSGLQPQHF. CDR3 sequence (DNA): TGTGCCAGCAGCTTGTACTCAGGGCTGCAGCCCCAGCATTTT.

The chain combines TRBV30 with TRBJ2-2; TRBD1 or TRBD2 may be the D gene (5 bases each). The CDR3 covers 16 residues. From germline, CDR1 is GTSNPN and CDR2 SVGIG (reference sequence). The germline V and J ends were trimmed by 3 bases and 1 base, with 15 bases remaining between them. The CDR3 protein is CAWSPFGTVNTGELFF. As DNA, the CDR3 is TGTGCCTGGAGCCCCTTTGGGACGGTGAACACCGGGGAGCTGTTTTTT.

The chain carries TRBV29-1 and TRBJ2-1; D gene unclear. V was shortened by 4 bases and J by 1 base, with 5 bases between the two germline ends. The germline CDR1 and CDR2 sequences are SQVTM and ANQGSEA. The CDR3 extends over 12 amino acids. CDR3 sequence reads: CSVVVSYNEQFF. The CDR3 DNA reads as TGCAGCGTTGTGGTTTCCTACAATGAGCAGTTCTTC.

With regard to this clone: The same CDR3 also results from other DNA sequences found in this sample. The chain recombines TRBV20-1 with TRBJ2-1; D is uncertain. The CDR3 contains 11 residues. The germline gives CDR1 DFQATT, CDR2 SNEGSKA (reference sequence). Trimming cost V 6 bases and J 5 bases, with 8 bases left between them. CDR3 nucleotides: TGCAGTGCCGTACTGAACAATGAGCAGTTCTTC. This codes for CSAVLNNEQFF.

The chain links TRBV9 to TRBJ1-4, with D hard to call. Germline V gene lookup returns CDR1 SGDLS and CDR2 YYNGEE. The CDR3 extends over 16 amino acids. The V gene lost 2 bases and the J gene lost 0 bases, with 11 bases spanning the gap. The chain's CDR3 is CASSVGFGPTNEKLFF. CDR3 coding DNA: TGTGCCAGCAGCGTTGGGTTTGGACCAACTAATGAAAAACTGTTTTTT.

The rearrangement uses TRBV5-1 and TRBJ2-5; 8 positions match TRBD2. Germline CDR1 and CDR2: SGHRS and YFSETQ. The CDR3 totals 14 residues. Trimming at V came to 4 bases and at J to 7 bases, leaving 9 bases not matched to a gene. This CDR3 reads CASSPPGGLGTQYF. The CDR3, as DNA: TGCGCCAGCAGCCCGCCGGGGGGGCTTGGGACCCAGTACTTC.

Note on this clone: One end of the junction does not line up with germline, which may come from a read error. This chain uses TRBV12-5 with TRBJ2-5; the match to TRBD2 covers 15 bases. CDR3 size: 17 residues. The germline V gene has CDR1 LGHNT and CDR2 FRNRAP. CDR3 protein: CASGSGLAGGHQETQYF. The CDR3 coding sequence is TGTGCCAGTGGTTCGGGACTAGCGGGGGGACACCAAGAGACCCAGTACTTC.

The rearrangement joins TRBV11-1 to TRBJ2-5; no firm D call. The germline gives CDR1 SGHAT, CDR2 FQDESV (reference sequence). This CDR3 spans 13 amino acids. Trimming took off 4 bases at V and 2 bases at J, with 8 bases between the two ends. The CDR3 loop is CASSSRTQETQYF. The CDR3 DNA follows: TGTGCCAGCAGCTCCCGGACGCAAGAGACCCAGTACTTC.

This clone has a handful of counts. The CDR3 here is CASSLIGTDTQYF. The CDR3 bases are TGTGCCAGCAGCCTTATAGGCACAGATACGCAGTATTTT. This chain uses TRBV14 with TRBJ2-3; D is undetermined. CDR1 is SGHDN, CDR2 FVKESK, per germline. The CDR3 loop spans 13 amino acids. With 4 bases removed from V and 1 base from J, the gap between germline ends came to 6 bases.

This clone was detected a few times. This chain joins TRBV28 and TRBJ2-5, with D tentatively TRBD1 or TRBD2 (5 bases each). V was shortened by 10 bases and J by 5 bases, with 20 bases between the two germline ends. Per germline, CDR1 MDHEN and CDR2 SYDVKM. The length of the CDR3 is 14 residues. Written as DNA, the CDR3 is TGTGCCACCACGTTTGTGGGGGTTAGTGAGACCCAGTACTTC. It translates to CATTFVGVSETQYF.

The rearrangement joins TRBV6-6 to TRBJ2-5; TRBD1 aligns across 8 bases. There are 12 residues in the CDR3. CDR1 MNHNY and CDR2 SVGAGI come from the germline V gene (reference sequence). V trimming: 9 bases; J trimming: 4 bases; junction bases outside the gene matches: 4. The CDR3 coding sequence is TGTGCCAGTGGACAGGGAAGAGAGACCCAGTACTTC. As protein: CASGQGRETQYF.

The table lists this clone with a few counts. This sequence joins TRBV7-3 and TRBJ2-7; the match to TRBD2 covers 11 bases. This CDR3 spans 14 amino acids. The ends lost 7 bases at V and 6 bases at J; junction bases unmatched: 8. In germline, CDR1 is SGHTA, CDR2 FQGTGA. DNA of the CDR3: TGTGCCAGCACCGATAGCGGGGGGGCCTCCGAGCAGTACTTC. Its protein product is CASTDSGGASEQYF.

This chain links TRBV7-2 with TRBJ1-1; D is ambiguous. Germline V lookup: CDR1 SGHTA, CDR2 FQGNSA. The CDR3 spans 15 residues. V shed 5 bases and J shed 4 bases, with 17 bases lying between them. The CDR3 DNA reads TGTGCCAGCAGCCACGATATTTTCGCGGGCACTGAAGCTTTCTTT. As protein: CASSHDIFAGTEAFF.

The chain links TRBV14 to TRBJ1-4; no reliable D call. Looked up from germline, CDR1 is SGHDN and CDR2 is FVKESK. The CDR3 is made up of 14 amino acids. Between the trimmed V and J ends, which lost 1 base and 10 bases, there was a span of 13 bases. CDR3 region: CASSQGTQSGKLFF. The CDR3 coding sequence is TGTGCCAGCAGCCAAGGGACCCAATCGGGAAAACTGTTTTTT.

This clone was seen only a few times. The chain combines TRBV7-9 with TRBJ1-1; D uncertain. With 7 bases removed from V and 1 base from J, the gap between germline ends came to 10 bases. Looked up from germline, CDR1 is SEHNR and CDR2 is FQNEAQ (reference sequence). CDR3 length: 13 residues. The CDR3 nucleotides read TGTGCCAGCAATTCTCTCTGGAACACTGAAGCTTTCTTT. Translated: CASNSLWNTEAFF.

The CDR3 region is CATSRDREKIQPQHF. CDR3 DNA: TGTGCCACCAGCAGAGACAGGGAGAAAATCCAGCCCCAGCATTTT. The chain is built from TRBV15 and TRBJ1-5; a possible D gene is TRBD1 (5 bases). Per the germline V gene, CDR1 is LNHNV and CDR2 is YYDKDF (reference sequence). The CDR3 spans 15 residues. V was pared by 0 bases and J by 7 bases, with 13 bases between.

This chain uses TRBV15 with TRBJ2-3; D may be TRBD1 (5 bases). This CDR3 has 16 amino acids. Looked up from germline, CDR1 is LNHNV and CDR2 is YYDKDF (reference sequence). Trimming took 1 base from V and 5 from J, leaving 16 bases between them. CDR3 amino acids: CATSRGQNSGIDTQYF. DNA for the CDR3: TGTGCCACCAGCAGAGGACAAAATTCAGGGATAGATACGCAGTATTTT.

This clone appeared a single time. The chain couples TRBV2 to TRBJ2-5, with D perhaps matching TRBD1 or TRBD2 (5 bases each). This CDR3 region has 14 residues. Germline V gene lookup returns CDR1 SNHLY and CDR2 FYNNEI. V was pared by 4 bases and J by 0 bases, with 9 bases between. CDR3 loop: CASSGRGNQETQYF. CDR3 nucleotides: TGTGCCAGCAGTGGCCGGGGCAACCAAGAGACCCAGTACTTC.

The chain employs TRBV6-5 and TRBJ2-2; 9 bases map to TRBD1. Germline V gene lookup returns CDR1 MNHEY and CDR2 SVGAGI. The J segment lost 5 bases and the V segment lost 4 bases, leaving 5 bases of the junction unmatched. This CDR3 is 15 amino acids long. CDR3 DNA sequence: TGTGCCAGCAGTTTGACTGGACAGGGGACCGGGGAGCTGTTTTTT. It yields the protein CASSLTGQGTGELFF.

This clone was counted between two and nine times. At one end the junction does not follow the germline gene, possibly because of a read error. The gene calls are TRBV6-5 and TRBJ1-1; a weak D match, TRBD1 (5 bases). Per germline, CDR1 MNHEY and CDR2 SVGAGI. The CDR3 covers 13 residues. In DNA, the CDR3 is TGTGCCATCAGTGCCTTAGGGGAAACTGAAGCTTTCTTT. Protein: CAISALGETEAFF.

The chain has TRBV7-3 and TRBJ2-7, with 9 bases matching TRBD1. The germline CDR1 and CDR2 sequences are SGHTA and FQGTGA. V shed 2 bases and J 4 bases; nucleotides not matched to a gene: 6. The CDR3 consists of 15 residues. CDR3 protein: CASSLSGTGLYEQYF. CDR3 DNA sequence: TGTGCCAGCAGCTTATCCGGGACAGGGTTGTACGAGCAGTACTTC. The complete variable domain, with remaining parts taken from reference TRBV7-3 and TRBJ2-7, reads GAGVSQTPSNKVTEKGKYVELRCDPISGHTALYWYRQSLGQGPEFLIYFQGTGAADDSGLPNDRFFAVRPEGSVSTLKIQRTERGDSAVYLCASSLSGTGLYEQYFGPGTRLTVT.

The V and J genes are TRBV7-3 and TRBJ2-2, with D hard to call. The V gene's germline CDR1 is SGHTA and CDR2 FQGTGA. The CDR3 totals 13 residues. With 4 bases removed from V and 3 bases from J, the gap between germline ends came to 6 bases. CDR3 nucleotide sequence: TGTGCCAGCAGCTCTATGTACACCGGGGAGCTGTTTTTT. Translating it yields CASSSMYTGELFF.

This chain links TRBV30 with TRBJ1-1; 9 bases match TRBD1. The V gene end was trimmed by 1 base and the J gene end by 0 bases; junction bases not matched to a gene: 9. This CDR3 is built from 17 residues. Germline values: CDR1 GTSNPN, CDR2 SVGIG (reference sequence). The CDR3 DNA reads as TGTGCCTGGAGTGCGTACAGGGGGCGGACCATGAACACTGAAGCTTTCTTT. Encoded protein: CAWSAYRGRTMNTEAFF.

This clone appeared a few times. This specimen includes other DNA sequences encoding the same CDR3. The J gene is TRBJ2-3, the V gene TRBV5-1; TRBD1 matches 8 bases. The junction had 7 bases not matched to a gene; V was cut back by 4 bases and J by 3 bases. Germline loops: CDR1 SGHRS, CDR2 YFSETQ. The CDR3 loop spans 15 amino acids. The CDR3 loop reads CASSLSRQGTDTQYF. The CDR3 DNA reads TGCGCCAGCAGCCTATCTCGACAGGGGACAGATACGCAGTATTTT.

This clone was seen a handful of times. The chain is built from TRBV5-1 and TRBJ1-4, with 7 nucleotides matching TRBD1. Germline V CDR1 and CDR2: SGHRS, YFSETQ. The J segment lost 5 bases and the V segment lost 3 bases, leaving 4 bases of the junction unmatched. This CDR3 has 14 residues. The CDR3 is CASSWTGDNEKLFF. CDR3 coding DNA: TGCGCCAGCAGCTGGACAGGAGACAATGAAAAACTGTTTTTT.

The chain joins TRBV6-5 to TRBJ2-3; D tentatively fits TRBD1 or TRBD2 (5 bases each). The CDR3 loop spans 13 amino acids. Trimming pared 6 bases from V and 0 bases from J, leaving 7 bases between. The germline CDR1 and CDR2 sequences are MNHEY and SVGAGI. The CDR3 region has the DNA TGTGCCAGCAGAAGGGACAGCACAGATACGCAGTATTTT. It specifies CASRRDSTDTQYF.

This clone was counted a few times. The rearrangement uses TRBV10-3 and TRBJ2-5, with a possible D match to TRBD1 (6 bases). Per germline, CDR1 ENHRY and CDR2 SYGVKD. The V end was cut by 10 bases, the J end by 4 bases, with 16 bases between. CDR3 length: 13 residues. CDR3 residues: CATNPGVGETQYF. The CDR3 coding sequence is TGTGCCACGAACCCAGGGGTTGGAGAGACCCAGTACTTC.

The chain combines TRBV25-1 with TRBJ1-5; D is perhaps TRBD1 (5 bases). The germline V and J ends were trimmed by 2 bases and 0 bases, with 8 bases remaining between them. The CDR3 has 15 amino acids. CDR1 MGHDK and CDR2 SYGVNS come from the germline V gene. DNA of the CDR3: TGTGCCAGCAGTGAAGGACAAGCTAGCAATCAGCCCCAGCATTTT. This sequence encodes CASSEGQASNQPQHF.

The chain carries TRBV7-9 and TRBJ2-5; D is unclear. The germline V gene encodes CDR1 SEHNR and CDR2 FQNEAQ (reference sequence). V was trimmed by 4 bases and J by 5 bases, leaving 5 bases between them. The CDR3 is 11 amino acids. The CDR3 nucleotides are TGTGCCAGCAGCTCTGGGGAGACCCAGTACTTC. This gives the protein CASSSGETQYF. The variable domain in full, with the rest retrieved from reference TRBV7-9 and TRBJ2-5, is DTGVSQNPRHKITKRGQNVTFRCDPISEHNRLYWYRQTLGQGPEFLTYFQNEAQLEKSRLLSDRFSAERPKGSFSTLEIQRTEQGDSAMYLCASSSGETQYFGPGTRLLVL.

About this clone: One end of the junction varies from germline; a read error may be responsible. The chain has TRBV7-9 and TRBJ2-5; D assignment may be TRBD1 or TRBD2 (5 bases each). The CDR3 is 12 residues long. Germline lookup yields CDR1 SEHNR and CDR2 FQNEAQ (reference sequence). CDR3 sequence reads: CASSGRTVGDHF. The CDR3 DNA follows: TGTGCCAGCAGCGGACGGACCGTGGGGGACCACTTC.